The 30 T cell receptor beta chains given below trace back to one sample, sequenced in a study of beta chain features in type 1 diabetes. Reverse transcription of all isolated RNA meant that expressed TCRB transcripts were sequenced. TCRdb's copy holds only in-frame clones and misses some; the assay was immunoSEQ multiplex PCR. The sample yields more than 300,000 clones, roughly 16% seen once. Sequencing was done on a sample of naive CD4+ T cells from blood. These receptors were collected from a woman aged 18 to 35 in good health.

CDR3 sequence: CASSWDRGHEQYF. CDR3 nucleotides: TGTGCCAGCAGTTGGGACAGGGGGCACGAGCAGTACTTC. V usage is TRBV6-6 and J usage is TRBJ2-7; 12 bases map to TRBD1. V shed 4 bases and J 5 bases; nucleotides not matched to a gene: 0. Germline V gene sequence: CDR1 MNHNY, CDR2 SVGAGI (reference sequence). CDR3 length: 13 amino acids.

This clone was counted a few times. V usage is TRBV5-1 and J usage is TRBJ2-5; 9 nucleotides match TRBD2. J lost 1 base, V lost 1 base, and 8 bases had no gene match. CDR1 is SGHRS, CDR2 YFSETQ, per germline. The CDR3 spans 17 residues. CDR3 protein: CASSLLPRSGGQETQYF. As DNA, the CDR3 is TGCGCCAGCAGCTTGCTCCCTCGTAGCGGGGGCCAAGAGACCCAGTACTTC.

J is TRBJ2-5 and V is TRBV11-2; TRBD2 agrees at 9 bases. Germline assignment: CDR1 SGHAT and CDR2 FQNNGV. CDR3 length: 14 residues. J was trimmed by 3 bases and V by 4 bases; bases with no gene match: 3. The CDR3 sequence: CASSWLAGKETQYF. The CDR3 DNA reads TGTGCCAGCAGCTGGCTAGCGGGGAAAGAGACCCAGTACTTC.

The chain joins TRBV28 to TRBJ2-3; 7 nucleotides align to TRBD2. CDR3 length: 12 residues. Germline V gives CDR1 MDHEN, CDR2 SYDVKM. The DNA for the CDR3 is TGTGCGAGCGGGGCTAGCACAGATACGCAGTATTTT. This gives the protein CASGASTDTQYF.

The chain links TRBV7-2 to TRBJ2-5, with D uncertain. The V gene's germline CDR1 is SGHTA and CDR2 FQGNSA. Trimming stripped 1 base from V and 3 bases from J, with 9 bases between. This CDR3 contains 14 residues. The CDR3 is CASSLVREKETQYF. CDR3 in DNA: TGTGCCAGCAGCTTAGTTCGAGAAAAAGAGACCCAGTACTTC.

V is TRBV9 and J is TRBJ2-7, with 8 bases fitting TRBD2. V lost 0 bases to trimming and J lost 3 bases; unmatched junction nucleotides: 5. CDR3 length equals 15 residues. Germline assignment: CDR1 SGDLS and CDR2 YYNGEE. This CDR3 reads CASSVATGRVYEQYF. CDR3 nucleotide sequence: TGTGCCAGCAGCGTAGCTACCGGGAGGGTCTACGAGCAGTACTTC.

This clone has more than one count but fewer than ten. The chain combines TRBV5-1 with TRBJ2-5; 10 nucleotides line up with TRBD2. V shed 0 bases, J shed 4 bases, and the junction held 6 bases outside the gene matches. The CDR3 covers 16 residues. Germline V gives CDR1 SGHRS, CDR2 YFSETQ. The CDR3 loop reads CASSLVPSGSLETQYF. In nucleotides, the CDR3 is TGCGCCAGCAGCTTGGTGCCTAGCGGGAGTTTAGAGACCCAGTACTTC.

The gene calls are TRBV9 and TRBJ2-1; TRBD2 might be the D (5 bases). Per germline, CDR1 SGDLS and CDR2 YYNGEE. CDR3 length: 15 residues. Trimming took 3 bases from V and 0 from J, leaving 10 bases between them. CDR3 protein: CASSGGGPSYNEQFF. The CDR3 nucleotides read TGTGCCAGCAGCGGAGGAGGTCCCTCCTACAATGAGCAGTTCTTC.

This clone was picked up a small number of times. The chain has TRBV30 and TRBJ1-1, with TRBD1 as a possible D gene (6 bases). V was trimmed by 2 bases and J by 6 bases, leaving 10 bases between them. This CDR3 spans 12 amino acids. Per germline, CDR1 GTSNPN and CDR2 SVGIG (reference sequence). The CDR3 DNA follows: TGTGCCTGGAGTTACAGGGACGCTGAAGCTTTCTTT. Translation gives CAWSYRDAEAFF.

The chain recombines TRBV7-6 with TRBJ2-5, with 7 nucleotides matching TRBD1. Trimming cost V 6 bases and J 5 bases; bases outside gene matches: 6. The CDR3 extends over 13 amino acids. Germline-derived CDR1 and CDR2 are SGHVS and FNYEAQ. The CDR3 here is CASSHRGGETQYF. For the CDR3, the DNA is TGTGCCAGCAGTCACAGGGGCGGGGAGACCCAGTACTTC.

The chain joins TRBV18 to TRBJ2-3, with TRBD2 matching over 12 bases. V lost 0 bases and J lost 3; bases outside the gene matches: 7. CDR1 KGHSH and CDR2 LQKENI come from the germline V gene. CDR3 length: 18 amino acids. CDR3 amino acids: CASSPPATSGSRTDTQYF. The DNA for the CDR3 is TGTGCCAGCTCACCACCCGCGACTAGCGGGAGTCGGACAGATACGCAGTATTTT.

This chain connects TRBV9 to TRBJ2-5; TRBD2 matches at 13 bases. The germline CDR1 and CDR2 sequences are SGDLS and YYNGEE. With 2 bases clipped from V and 5 bases from J, the junction kept 6 bases outside the gene matches. The CDR3 is 16 amino acids. This CDR3 reads CASSVTSGRAQETQYF. CDR3 sequence (DNA): TGTGCCAGCAGCGTTACTAGCGGGAGGGCCCAGGAGACCCAGTACTTC.

This clone was counted only a few times. V gene TRBV30 combines with J gene TRBJ1-5; no clear D gene. The CDR3 sequence is 13 residues long. Germline CDR1 reads GTSNPN; CDR2 reads SVGIG (reference sequence). Trimming left V 2 bases short and J 6 bases short, with 11 bases between. CDR3 bases: TGTGCCTGGAGTCAGTCAGCGACTCAGCCCCAGCATTTT. Amino acids: CAWSQSATQPQHF.

About this clone: An end of the junction does not agree with germline; a read error may underlie this. Other DNA sequences in the same sample also yield this CDR3. The V gene is TRBV6-1, the J gene TRBJ2-1; 11 bases are shared with TRBD2. Germline V gene data show CDR1 as MNHNS and CDR2 as SASEGT. The CDR3 is 15 residues long. This CDR3 reads CASSGLAGGPREQFF. In DNA form, the CDR3 reads TGCGCCAGCAGTGGATTAGCGGGAGGGCCACGGGAGCAGTTCTTC.

This clone came up a few times. The chain joins TRBV30 to TRBJ2-7; D is perhaps TRBD2 (7 bases). CDR1 is GTSNPN and CDR2 is SVGIG in the germline V gene (reference sequence). CDR3 size: 15 residues. V lost 4 bases to trimming and J lost 2 bases, with 18 bases between them. CDR3 sequence: CAWTGASGTAYEQYF. The CDR3 DNA follows: TGTGCCTGGACGGGGGCTAGCGGAACCGCCTACGAGCAGTACTTC.

The chain is built from TRBV5-4 and TRBJ2-7; 11 bases line up with TRBD2. The ends lost 5 bases at V and 2 bases at J; junction bases unmatched: 6. Germline values: CDR1 SGHNT, CDR2 YYREEE (reference sequence). There are 15 residues in the CDR3. The CDR3, as DNA: TGTGCCAGCAGATTAGCGGGAGGGCCCCCCTACGAGCAGTACTTC. Translation: CASRLAGGPPYEQYF.

This clone has only a few counts. This CDR3 is also generated by other DNA sequences in the sample. V gene TRBV30 combines with J gene TRBJ2-5, with D possibly TRBD2 on 5 matching bases. Germline V gene lookup returns CDR1 GTSNPN and CDR2 SVGIG (reference sequence). V lost 5 bases and J lost 5, with 6 bases in between. The CDR3 runs to 10 residues. CDR3: CAWGGETQYF. DNA of the CDR3: TGTGCCTGGGGCGGGGAGACCCAGTACTTC.

This clone was picked up a small number of times. This rearrangement joins TRBV30 to TRBJ2-2; no clear D. The V end was cut by 0 bases, the J end by 0 bases, with 11 bases between. The CDR3 totals 16 residues. Looked up from germline, CDR1 is GTSNPN and CDR2 is SVGIG (reference sequence). The CDR3 nucleotides are TGTGCCTGGAGTGTATGGCAGGCTACGAACACCGGGGAGCTGTTTTTT. It translates to CAWSVWQATNTGELFF.

J is TRBJ2-1 and V is TRBV9; TRBD2 matches 16 bases. J gave up 12 bases and V 3 bases, and 9 bases lay outside the gene matches. CDR3 length: 16 amino acids. Germline-derived CDR1 and CDR2 are SGDLS and YYNGEE. CDR3 amino acids: CASSAGGLAGGKGQFF. CDR3 nucleotides: TGTGCCAGCAGCGCCGGGGGACTAGCGGGAGGGAAGGGGCAGTTCTTC.

This clone was recorded a few times. CDR3 amino acids: CSVAPTSVEQYF. The CDR3 DNA follows: TGCAGCGTGGCCCCTACTAGCGTAGAGCAGTACTTC. The chain is built from TRBV29-1 and TRBJ2-7, with 7 bases fitting TRBD2. Germline V gene data show CDR1 as SQVTM and CDR2 as ANQGSEA. J gave up 7 bases and V 6 bases, and 9 bases lay outside the gene matches. CDR3 size: 12 residues.

This clone occurred a few times. As the CDR3 is not closed by the conserved phenylalanine or tryptophan, this likely results from a read error. The V and J genes are TRBV29-1 and TRBJ2-7, with D possibly matching TRBD1 (6 bases). Germline V gene lookup returns CDR1 SQVTM and CDR2 ANQGSEA. V lost 4 bases and J 0 bases, leaving 13 bases between the germline ends. The CDR3 loop spans 14 amino acids. CDR3: CSVGFRGYSYEQYL. CDR3 DNA: TGCAGCGTTGGTTTTAGGGGGTACTCCTACGAGCAGTACCTC.

The chain has TRBV28 and TRBJ2-7, with 16 nucleotides matching TRBD2. The CDR3 extends over 18 amino acids. Germline V CDR1 and CDR2: MDHEN, SYDVKM. Trimming removed 5 bases from V and 3 bases from J; junction bases left unmatched: 10. The CDR3 nucleotides read TGTGCCAGCAGTACCGGGACTAGCGGGAGGGCACGCATCTACGAGCAGTACTTC. Protein: CASSTGTSGRARIYEQYF.

This clone occurred a few times. This sequence joins TRBV27 and TRBJ2-2; D unclear. Germline V gives CDR1 MNHEY, CDR2 SMNVEV (reference sequence). Trimming removed 9 bases from V and 1 base from J, with 12 bases in between. CDR3 size: 14 residues. CDR3 sequence: CASRLAKNTGELFF. The CDR3 nucleotides are TGTGCCAGTCGACTGGCGAAGAACACCGGGGAGCTGTTTTTT.

This clone was counted between two and nine times. This sequence joins TRBV7-9 and TRBJ1-2; TRBD1 is a possible D gene (5 bases). V was pared by 8 bases and J by 5 bases, with 18 bases between. CDR1 and CDR2 from the germline V gene are SEHNR and FQNEAQ (reference sequence). The CDR3 runs to 14 residues. In DNA, the CDR3 is TGTGCCAGCGGCATGCAGGGTCTAACATATGGCTACACCTTC. It yields the protein CASGMQGLTYGYTF.

A few counts support this clone. This chain connects TRBV7-2 to TRBJ2-7, with 10 bases aligning to TRBD2. After removal of 4 bases from V and 1 base from J, the junction contained 4 bases not matched to a gene. This CDR3 contains 15 residues. The germline V gene has CDR1 SGHTA and CDR2 FQGNSA. CDR3 sequence reads: CASSSLSGRSYEQYF. The CDR3, as DNA: TGTGCCAGCAGCTCCCTTAGCGGGAGGTCCTACGAGCAGTACTTC.

This clone was observed a handful of times. Here the CDR3 reads CASDDRGHSNQPQHF. As DNA, the CDR3 is TGTGCCAGCGACGACAGGGGACATAGCAATCAGCCCCAGCATTTT. The chain couples TRBV6-5 to TRBJ1-5; 8 nucleotides agree with TRBD1. Germline CDR1 is MNHEY and CDR2 is SVGAGI. The CDR3 is 15 amino acids. J lost 0 bases, V lost 8 bases, and 6 bases had no gene match.

The V gene is TRBV5-6, the J gene TRBJ1-1, with D possibly being TRBD1 (6 bases). Germline assignment: CDR1 SGHDT and CDR2 YYEEEE. V was trimmed by 2 bases and J by 5 bases, leaving 10 bases between them. The CDR3 covers 13 residues. CDR3 bases: TGTGCCAGCAGCTTAGACAGGAGGACTGAAGCTTTCTTT. Amino acids: CASSLDRRTEAFF.

The chain links TRBV7-9 to TRBJ1-2; 7 bases agree with TRBD1. Trimming cost V 4 bases and J 8 bases; bases outside gene matches: 13. The CDR3 loop spans 15 amino acids. CDR1 and CDR2 from the germline V gene are SEHNR and FQNEAQ (reference sequence). In DNA form, the CDR3 reads TGTGCCAGCAGCTACACAGGGGCGCCGACTTCGGGCTACACCTTC. Translating gives CASSYTGAPTSGYTF. The full variable domain, its missing parts supplied by reference TRBV7-9 and TRBJ1-2, is DTGVSQNPRHKITKRGQNVTFRCDPISEHNRLYWYRQTLGQGPEFLTYFQNEAQLEKSRLLSDRFSAERPKGSFSTLEIQRTEQGDSAMYLCASSYTGAPTSGYTFGSGTRLTVV.

V gene TRBV5-1 combines with J gene TRBJ2-2; D perhaps matches TRBD1 (6 bases). V was shortened by 4 bases and J by 4 bases, with 17 bases between the two germline ends. The CDR3 consists of 16 residues. Germline-derived CDR1 and CDR2 are SGHRS and YFSETQ. The CDR3 here is CASSPVQGGTTGELFF. CDR3 nucleotide sequence: TGCGCCAGCAGCCCGGTACAGGGCGGCACCACCGGGGAGCTGTTTTTT.

V gene TRBV5-1 combines with J gene TRBJ2-1; 8 nucleotides align to TRBD2. The CDR3 has 14 residues. V trimming: 6 bases; J trimming: 8 bases; junction bases outside the gene matches: 10. Germline V gene lookup returns CDR1 SGHRS and CDR2 YFSETQ. The CDR3 region is CASTPGTSRDEQFF. In nucleotides, the CDR3 is TGCGCCAGCACCCCTGGGACTAGTAGAGATGAGCAGTTCTTC.